These 29 T cell receptor beta chains originate from one sample sequenced in a study of T-cell memory formation after mild COVID-19. One entry per CDR3 protein results from TCRdb running MiXCR on the 5' RACE reads. Of about 560,000 distinct CDR3 sequences in the sample, more than 15% were seen once. Sequences were obtained from PBMCs or a T cell subset sorted from them (not recorded which). These TCRs come from an adult woman who had mild COVID-19 (a few samples of this study predate the infection). Cell type and time point are not known.

This clonotype has only a few counts. The chain has TRBV30 and TRBJ2-1; D not resolved. The V gene's germline CDR1 is GTSNPN and CDR2 SVGIG (reference sequence). Trimming removed 2 bases from V and 9 bases from J, with 11 bases in between. This CDR3 region has 12 residues. Here the CDR3 reads CAWSRVGGEQFF. The CDR3 DNA is TGTGCCTGGAGTCGTGTAGGCGGTGAGCAGTTCTTC.

This clonotype was detected a few times. V is TRBV20-1 and J is TRBJ1-5, with 7 bases that match TRBD1. Looked up from germline, CDR1 is DFQATT and CDR2 is SNEGSKA (reference sequence). V trimming: 3 bases; J trimming: 4 bases; junction bases outside the gene matches: 3. This CDR3 is 13 amino acids long. CDR3 sequence reads: CSASMTGNQPQHF. The CDR3 nucleotides are TGCAGTGCTAGTATGACAGGGAATCAGCCCCAGCATTTT.

In its sample, this clonotype was seen a few times. The rearrangement joins TRBV20-1 to TRBJ2-1, with 8 bases that match TRBD1. The V gene end was trimmed by 4 bases and the J gene end by 8 bases; junction bases not matched to a gene: 10. The length of the CDR3 is 14 residues. From germline, CDR1 is DFQATT and CDR2 SNEGSKA (reference sequence). CDR3 in amino acids: CSATRTGPTHEQFF. CDR3 in DNA: TGCAGTGCTACCCGGACAGGGCCCACACATGAGCAGTTCTTC.

This clonotype was detected a few times. CDR3 sequence reads: CASSFQPRDRRYF. The DNA of the CDR3 is TGTGCCAGCAGTTTCCAGCCCCGGGACAGGCGGTACTTC. The rearrangement uses TRBV12-3 or TRBV12-4 and TRBJ2-4, with TRBD1 matching over 8 bases. This CDR3 is built from 13 residues. Unmatched junction bases numbered 10, after V lost 3 bases and J lost 15 bases.

This clonotype was recorded a few times. The CDR3 protein is CATSRGTGDTGELFF. As DNA, the CDR3 is TGTGCCACCAGCAGAGGGACAGGAGACACCGGGGAGCTGTTTTTT. V is TRBV15 and J is TRBJ2-2; 7 bases line up with TRBD1. Germline V lookup: CDR1 LNHNV, CDR2 YYDKDF (reference sequence). Losses at the gene ends were 1 base for V and 3 bases for J; bases not matched to a gene: 2. CDR3 length: 15 residues.

This rearrangement joins TRBV7-3 to TRBJ1-5, with a possible D match to TRBD1 (6 bases). The CDR3 covers 15 residues. The V end was cut by 5 bases, the J end by 6 bases, with 17 bases between. Germline CDR1 is SGHTA and CDR2 is FQGTGA. The CDR3 spells CASSPMGGAGQPQHF. The CDR3, as DNA: TGTGCCAGCAGCCCCATGGGGGGGGCGGGTCAGCCCCAGCATTTT.

The V and J genes are TRBV6-2 or TRBV6-3 and TRBJ1-2; D is possibly TRBD1 (5 bases). Germline CDR1 is MNHEY and CDR2 is SVGEGT. V dropped 6 bases and J dropped 3 bases, with 20 bases sitting between them. The CDR3 runs 16 residues. DNA for the CDR3: TGTGCCAGCAGCTTTAGGGGACTCCCCATCGACTATGGCTACACCTTC. This sequence encodes CASSFRGLPIDYGYTF.

The chain is built from TRBV7-2 and TRBJ2-7; 9 nucleotides align to TRBD1. The CDR3 consists of 14 residues. V gave up 7 bases and J gave up 4 bases; unmatched junction bases: 8. Germline lookup yields CDR1 SGHTA and CDR2 FQGNSA. CDR3 loop: CASIRDRGGYEQYF. For the CDR3, the DNA is TGTGCCAGCATCCGAGACAGGGGGGGATACGAGCAGTACTTC.

V usage is TRBV6-5 and J usage is TRBJ2-3; no reliable D call. The CDR3 is 15 amino acids. Germline V gene lookup returns CDR1 MNHEY and CDR2 SVGAGI. V gave up 6 bases and J gave up 2 bases, with 15 bases separating them. CDR3 bases: TGTGCCAGCAGAAGGAGTCTAAGCGACACAGATACGCAGTATTTT. Its protein product is CASRRSLSDTDTQYF.

The gene calls are TRBV24-1 and TRBJ2-1, with D hard to call. Looked up from germline, CDR1 is KGHDR and CDR2 is SFDVKD. V lost 4 bases to trimming and J lost 9 bases, with 6 bases between them. There are 11 residues in the CDR3. The CDR3: CATSEGAEQFF. The CDR3, as DNA: TGTGCCACCAGTGAGGGTGCTGAGCAGTTCTTC.

This clonotype was found a few times. V usage is TRBV5-1 and J usage is TRBJ1-2, with TRBD1 matching over 8 bases. The CDR3 has 17 amino acids. Losses at the gene ends were 3 bases for V and 0 bases for J; bases not matched to a gene: 10. CDR1 and CDR2 (germline): SGHRS, YFSETQ. The CDR3, as DNA: TGCGCCAGCAGCTGGGGGTCCGGGACAGGAGCTAACTATGGCTACACCTTC. It specifies CASSWGSGTGANYGYTF.

The rearrangement uses TRBV7-8 and TRBJ2-1; D ambiguous. Trimming removed 5 bases from V and 12 bases from J, with 14 bases in between. This CDR3 contains 12 residues. Germline V CDR1 and CDR2: SGHVS, FQNEAQ. CDR3 nucleotides: TGTGCCAGCAGCCTGGATCATAGAGCGCAGTTCTTC. Protein product: CASSLDHRAQFF.

The J gene is TRBJ1-5, the V gene TRBV5-3, with D possibly TRBD1 on 5 matching bases. TRBV5-3 is placed among ORFs of uncertain function. The CDR3 covers 15 residues. The V end was cut by 4 bases, the J end by 5 bases, with 16 bases between. CDR3: CARSDSKSWDQPQHF. CDR3 nucleotides: TGTGCCAGAAGCGACAGTAAAAGCTGGGATCAGCCCCAGCATTTT.

This chain joins TRBV9 and TRBJ2-3; TRBD2 matches 10 bases. The CDR3 loop spans 16 amino acids. Per germline, CDR1 SGDLS and CDR2 YYNGEE. Unmatched junction bases numbered 7, after V lost 2 bases and J lost 4 bases. The CDR3, as DNA: TGTGCCAGCAGCGTTAGGAGCGGGGGGGCGGCAGATACGCAGTATTTT. Residues: CASSVRSGGAADTQYF.

The chain couples TRBV4-3 to TRBJ2-5, with D perhaps matching TRBD2 (6 bases). The CDR3 has 16 residues. The V end lost 5 bases, the J end lost 4 bases, and 20 bases lay between the germline ends. Germline V gene data show CDR1 as LGHNA and CDR2 as YSLEER. CDR3 sequence (DNA): TGCGCCAGCAGCGTCCGAGTTGGGGCCGGGGGAGAGACCCAGTACTTC. Encoded protein: CASSVRVGAGGETQYF.

V usage is TRBV27 and J usage is TRBJ2-7; 9 bases are a match to TRBD1. J gave up 5 bases and V 3 bases, and 8 bases lay outside the gene matches. This CDR3 has 15 amino acids. Per the germline V gene, CDR1 is MNHEY and CDR2 is SMNVEV (reference sequence). CDR3 nucleotide sequence: TGTGCCAGCAGTTTCCCGGGGACAGGGTTCAACGAGCAGTACTTC. This codes for CASSFPGTGFNEQYF.

The chain has TRBV6-6 and TRBJ2-7; the D gene is possibly TRBD2 (5 bases). Germline values: CDR1 MNHNY, CDR2 SVGAGI (reference sequence). This CDR3 is 15 amino acids long. V was shortened by 6 bases and J by 3 bases, with 18 bases between the two germline ends. The CDR3 is CASSPSEGRGYEQYF. CDR3 DNA: TGTGCCAGCAGCCCTTCGGAAGGTCGGGGCTACGAGCAGTACTTC.

This clonotype came up a few times. The chain joins TRBV13 to TRBJ1-2, with 8 positions matching TRBD1. The CDR3 consists of 14 residues. Germline values: CDR1 PRHDT, CDR2 FYEKMQ (reference sequence). After removal of 5 bases from V and 5 bases from J, the junction contained 7 bases not matched to a gene. CDR3 DNA: TGTGCCAGCAGCACCCGGACAGGGTGGTATGGCTACACCTTC. Translation gives CASSTRTGWYGYTF.

This chain links TRBV20-1 with TRBJ1-2; weak D call: TRBD1 (5 bases). This CDR3 has 12 amino acids. CDR1 DFQATT and CDR2 SNEGSKA come from the germline V gene (reference sequence). The CDR3 DNA reads TGCAGCCACCAGATCGGGGCCTATGGCTACACCTTC. Protein product: CSHQIGAYGYTF.

The V call is TRBV5-6, the J call TRBJ1-1; 11 bases agree with TRBD1. The germline CDR1 and CDR2 sequences are SGHDT and YYEEEE. The CDR3 totals 15 residues. J was trimmed by 8 bases and V by 4 bases; bases with no gene match: 10. CDR3 DNA: TGTGCCAGCAGCCCAGAAGGACAGGGGGCCGTAGAAGCTTTCTTT. It is translated as CASSPEGQGAVEAFF.

This clonotype was detected a few times. This chain links TRBV7-2 with TRBJ2-5; D is undetermined. Per germline, CDR1 SGHTA and CDR2 FQGNSA. V lost 1 base to trimming and J lost 1 base, with 13 bases between them. The CDR3 has 16 residues. The CDR3 loop reads CASSLVSNRPQETQYF. In DNA form, the CDR3 reads TGTGCCAGCAGCTTAGTATCGAATCGGCCCCAAGAGACCCAGTACTTC.

This clonotype was counted a few times. The chain is built from TRBV7-6 and TRBJ2-2; the match to TRBD2 covers 9 bases. The CDR3 has 15 residues. V lost 4 bases and J lost 6; bases outside the gene matches: 6. CDR1 is SGHVS and CDR2 is FNYEAQ in the germline V gene. The CDR3 nucleotides are TGTGCCAGCAGCTCGCACGGGACTAGCCCCGGGGAGCTGTTTTTT. Residues: CASSSHGTSPGELFF. The whole variable domain, filled in from reference TRBV7-6 and TRBJ2-2, reads GAGVSQSPRYKVTKRGQDVALRCDPISGHVSLYWYRQALGQGPEFLTYFNYEAQQDKSGLPNDRFSAERPEGSISTLTIQRTEQRDSAMYRCASSSHGTSPGELFFGEGSRLTVL.

V is TRBV7-9 and J is TRBJ1-1; no reliable D call. Germline values: CDR1 SEHNR, CDR2 FQNEAQ (reference sequence). The CDR3 length is 14 residues. Trimming left V 1 base short and J 6 bases short, with 12 bases between. CDR3 in DNA: TGTGCCAGCAGCTTAGTAGTAGGGTTCGCTGAAGCTTTCTTT. Protein: CASSLVVGFAEAFF.

The gene calls are TRBV20-1 and TRBJ2-5; TRBD2 matches 7 bases. Germline assignment: CDR1 DFQATT and CDR2 SNEGSKA (reference sequence). CDR3 size: 15 residues. J was trimmed by 3 bases and V by 3 bases; bases with no gene match: 10. The CDR3 protein is CSASGGMVGEETQYF. CDR3 sequence (DNA): TGCAGTGCTAGCGGGGGGATGGTTGGGGAAGAGACCCAGTACTTC.

This clonotype turned up a few times. The chain is built from TRBV5-1 and TRBJ2-7; tentative D call: TRBD2 (5 bases). The CDR3 has 16 amino acids. The germline gives CDR1 SGHRS, CDR2 YFSETQ. V lost 0 bases and J lost 0, with 13 bases in between. The DNA for the CDR3 is TGCGCCAGCAGCTTGGATCCAGCGGCGGTCTCCTACGAGCAGTACTTC. Translation: CASSLDPAAVSYEQYF.

The chain recombines TRBV6-6 with TRBJ1-2; 7 nucleotides agree with TRBD1. V lost 0 bases, J lost 2 bases, and 6 bases stayed unmatched. CDR1 MNHNY and CDR2 SVGAGI come from the germline V gene (reference sequence). The CDR3 consists of 16 residues. CDR3 sequence reads: CASSYSTGYENYGYTF. CDR3 in DNA: TGTGCCAGCAGTTACTCGACAGGGTACGAAAACTATGGCTACACCTTC.

The chain is built from TRBV5-5 and TRBJ1-5; D uncertain. CDR3 size: 13 residues. Germline CDR1 and CDR2: SGHKS and YYEKEE (reference sequence). V was shortened by 0 bases and J by 7 bases, with 8 bases between the two germline ends. This CDR3 reads CASSLVGSQPQHF. The CDR3 coding sequence is TGTGCCAGCAGCTTGGTGGGGTCCCAGCCCCAGCATTTT.

This clonotype has only a few counts. CDR3 sequence (DNA): TGTGCCAGCAGTTACCCCGGGACAGCTAACTCCTACGAGCAGTACTTC. Translation: CASSYPGTANSYEQYF. V and J are TRBV6-6 and TRBJ2-7; 7 bases fit TRBD1. The CDR3 runs to 16 residues. Looked up from germline, CDR1 is MNHNY and CDR2 is SVGAGI (reference sequence). Trimming at V came to 2 bases and at J to 0 bases, leaving 7 bases not matched to a gene.

V is TRBV24-1 and J is TRBJ2-1; tentative D call: TRBD1 (6 bases). The CDR3 runs 18 residues. Trimming removed 1 base from V and 7 bases from J, with 22 bases in between. CDR1 KGHDR and CDR2 SFDVKD come from the germline V gene. The CDR3 DNA is TGTGCCACCAGTGATTTCGGGAAACAGGGTAGCCTAAGTAATGAGCAGTTCTTC. Translating gives CATSDFGKQGSLSNEQFF.